These 11 T cell receptor beta chains were all obtained from the same sample, sequenced in a study of CD8 T cells in Susac syndrome. Reverse transcription of 0.5 to 1 ug RNA was carried out with random hexamers. A single record per CDR3 protein comes from TCRdb applying MiXCR to the immunoSEQ multiplex PCR reads. Of around 130,000 distinct CDR3 sequences listed, roughly 94% are singletons. The specimen was CD8+ T cells from PBMCs. These receptor sequences come from a human donor with Susac syndrome.

The chain links TRBV25-1 to TRBJ1-2; D uncertain. The CDR3 has 15 residues. With 1 base removed from V and 4 bases from J, the gap between germline ends came to 13 bases. Germline V lookup: CDR1 MGHDK, CDR2 SYGVNS. CDR3: CASSESDGWGYGYTF. In DNA form, the CDR3 reads TGTGCCAGCAGTGAATCCGACGGCTGGGGCTATGGCTACACCTTC.

The CDR3 sequence: CASSSTARPFFYTF. As DNA, the CDR3 is TGTGCCAGCAGTTCGACAGCGAGGCCCTTCTTCTACACCTTC. The chain is built from TRBV12-3 or TRBV12-4 and TRBJ1-2; D perhaps matches TRBD1 (5 bases). V shed 4 bases and J shed 10 bases, with 19 bases lying between them. The CDR3 is 14 residues long.

Only one count was recorded for this clonotype. The chain has TRBV19 and TRBJ2-1, with 8 nucleotides matching TRBD2. CDR1 and CDR2 (germline): LNHDA, SQIVND (reference sequence). The trim removed 4 bases at V and 3 bases at J, leaving 8 bases unmatched. The CDR3 loop spans 16 amino acids. The CDR3 DNA reads TGTGCCAGTAGTAATGGGATAGCGGGGCTCTACAATGAGCAGTTCTTC. This gives the protein CASSNGIAGLYNEQFF. Variable domain in full (rest from reference TRBV19 and TRBJ2-1): DGGITQSPKYLFRKEGQNVTLSCEQNLNHDAMYWYRQDPGQGLRLIYYSQIVNDFQKGDIAEGYSVSREKKESFPLTVTSAQKNPTAFYLCASSNGIAGLYNEQFFGPGTRLTVL.

This clonotype appeared once. The chain links TRBV4-3 to TRBJ2-1; D is undetermined. The CDR3 has 16 residues. The ends were cut back, 1 base at V and 0 bases at J, with 10 bases in the middle. Germline CDR1 and CDR2: LGHNA and YSLEER. As DNA, the CDR3 is TGCGCCAGCAGCCAAGCGGTAGCTGGCTCCTACAATGAGCAGTTCTTC. This encodes CASSQAVAGSYNEQFF.

This rearrangement joins TRBV7-9 to TRBJ1-4; the D gene is possibly TRBD1 (5 bases). CDR1 is SEHNR and CDR2 is FQNEAQ in the germline V gene (reference sequence). The CDR3 covers 12 residues. Trimming removed 6 bases at V and 11 bases at J, with 13 bases between. CDR3 nucleotide sequence: TGTGCCAGCAGACGGGACCGCGGGAAACTGTTTTTT. As protein: CASRRDRGKLFF.

The V call is TRBV15, the J call TRBJ1-2; TRBD1 is a possible D gene (6 bases). In germline, CDR1 is LNHNV, CDR2 YYDKDF (reference sequence). CDR3 length equals 15 residues. Trimming removed 3 bases from V and 6 bases from J, with 17 bases in between. The CDR3 loop reads CATSRGRGAEDGYTF. The CDR3 DNA is TGTGCCACCAGCAGGGGGCGGGGGGCAGAAGATGGCTACACCTTC.

In this sample, this clonotype turned up a few times. The chain uses TRBV12-3 or TRBV12-4 and TRBJ1-5; D perhaps matches TRBD1 (6 bases). Trimming shortened V by 1 base and J by 7 bases, and 8 bases separated the two germline ends. The CDR3 covers 13 residues. CDR3 DNA sequence: TGTGCCAGCAGTTTAGAGGGGGTGCAGCCCCAGCATTTT. Its protein is CASSLEGVQPQHF.

This chain links TRBV12-3 or TRBV12-4 with TRBJ1-1; D perhaps matches TRBD1 (6 bases). V was trimmed by 1 base and J by 7 bases, leaving 13 bases between them. This CDR3 has 14 residues. Here the CDR3 reads CASSLVGTRGEAFF. DNA for the CDR3: TGTGCCAGCAGTTTAGTAGGGACAAGAGGTGAAGCTTTCTTT.

This sequence joins TRBV20-1 and TRBJ2-7; 11 nucleotides align to TRBD2. Germline CDR1 DFQATT, CDR2 SNEGSKA (reference sequence). V lost 2 bases to trimming and J lost 3 bases; unmatched junction nucleotides: 9. This CDR3 has 16 residues. The DNA of the CDR3 is TGCAGTGCTAGACCTGAGACTAGCGGGGCGGTCTACGAGCAGTACTTC. This gives the protein CSARPETSGAVYEQYF.

V and J are TRBV5-1 and TRBJ2-3; a possible D gene is TRBD1 (5 bases). Germline V gene sequence: CDR1 SGHRS, CDR2 YFSETQ. There are 16 residues in the CDR3. Trimming cost V 0 bases and J 4 bases, with 15 bases left between them. The CDR3 bases are TGCGCCAGCAGCTTGGCCCGTGACAGCTCCGCAGATACGCAGTATTTT. Its translation: CASSLARDSSADTQYF.

This rearrangement joins TRBV29-1 to TRBJ2-6; D is unclear. The CDR3 contains 15 residues. V lost 7 bases to trimming and J lost 0 bases, with 13 bases between them. Germline V lookup: CDR1 SQVTM, CDR2 ANQGSEA. Here the CDR3 reads CSARTVSSGANVLTF. The DNA of the CDR3 is TGCAGCGCCAGGACGGTTAGCTCTGGGGCCAACGTCCTGACTTTC.